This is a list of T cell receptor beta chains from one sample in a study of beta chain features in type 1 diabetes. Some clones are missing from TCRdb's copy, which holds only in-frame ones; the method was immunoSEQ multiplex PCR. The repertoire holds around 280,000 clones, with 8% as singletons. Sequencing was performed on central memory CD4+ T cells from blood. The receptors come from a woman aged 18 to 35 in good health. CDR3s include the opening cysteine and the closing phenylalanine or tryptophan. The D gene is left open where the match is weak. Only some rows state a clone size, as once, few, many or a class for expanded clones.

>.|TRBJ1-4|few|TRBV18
CASSPTNPREKLFF
TGTGCCAGCTCACCAACCAATCCTAGGGAAAAACTGTTTTTT
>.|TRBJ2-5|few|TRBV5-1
CASSTGTDDQETQYF
TGCGCCAGCAGCACCGGGACGGACGATCAAGAGACCCAGTACTTC
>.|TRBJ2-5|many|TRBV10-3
CAISYDRETQYF
TGTGCCATCAGCTACGACAGAGAGACCCAGTACTTC
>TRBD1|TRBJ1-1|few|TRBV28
CASVGADRLNTEAFF
TGTGCCAGCGTCGGAGCGGACAGGCTGAACACTGAAGCTTTCTTT
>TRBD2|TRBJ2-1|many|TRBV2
CASTSGYNEQFF
TGTGCCAGCACTAGCGGGTACAATGAGCAGTTCTTC
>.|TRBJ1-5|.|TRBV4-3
CASSHVGTRSRNQPQHF
TGCGCCAGCAGCCACGTCGGTACCCGCTCCCGCAATCAGCCCCAGCATTTT
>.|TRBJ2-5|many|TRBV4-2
CASSPGTKRETQYF
TGTGCCAGCAGCCCCGGGACGAAGAGGGAGACCCAGTACTTC
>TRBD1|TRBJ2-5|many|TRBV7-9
CASSWTGGFQETQYF
TGTGCCAGCTCCTGGACAGGGGGCTTCCAAGAGACCCAGTACTTC
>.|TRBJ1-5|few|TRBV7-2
CASSLERSGNQPQHF
TGTGCCAGCAGCTTAGAGAGGAGCGGCAATCAGCCCCAGCATTTT
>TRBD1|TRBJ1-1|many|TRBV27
CASSGWDRGTEAFF
TGTGCCAGCAGTGGGTGGGACAGGGGAACTGAAGCTTTCTTT
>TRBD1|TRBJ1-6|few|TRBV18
CASSPGTGNSPLHF
TGTGCCAGCTCACCGGGGACAGGGAATTCACCCCTCCACTTT
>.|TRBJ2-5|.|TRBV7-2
CASSLKVMFGLRETQYF
TGTGCCAGCAGCTTAAAAGTGATGTTCGGGTTACGGGAGACCCAGTACTTC
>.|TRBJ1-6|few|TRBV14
CASSDRLLLSPLHF
TGTGCCAGCTCAGACAGGTTACTGTTGTCACCCCTCCACTTT
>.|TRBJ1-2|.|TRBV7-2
CASSLATEANYGYTF
TGTGCCAGCAGCTTAGCAACAGAGGCGAACTATGGCTACACCTTC
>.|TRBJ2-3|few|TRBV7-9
CASSPGLLTDTQYF
TGTGCCAGCAGCCCGGGGCTGCTCACAGATACGCAGTATTTT
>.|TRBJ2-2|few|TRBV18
CASSPKQGRDTGELFF
TGTGCCAGCTCACCAAAACAGGGAAGGGACACCGGGGAGCTGTTTTTT
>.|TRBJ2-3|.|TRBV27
CASSPRPGFTSTDTQYF
TGTGCCAGCAGCCCCCGACCGGGCTTCACTAGCACAGATACGCAGTATTTT
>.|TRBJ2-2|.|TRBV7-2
CASSFGFTGELFF
TGTGCCAGCAGCTTTGGCTTCACCGGGGAGCTGTTTTTT
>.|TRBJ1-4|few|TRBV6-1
CASNPAEGKTEKLFF
TGTGCCAGCAACCCCGCGGAAGGGAAGACTGAAAAACTGTTTTTT
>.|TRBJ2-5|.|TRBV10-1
CASSEVQGETQYF
TGCGCCAGCAGTGAGGTCCAGGGAGAGACCCAGTACTTC
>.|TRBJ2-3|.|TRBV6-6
CASSVGGSTDTQYF
TGTGCCAGCAGTGTCGGCGGGAGCACAGATACGCAGTATTTT
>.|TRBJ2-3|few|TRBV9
CASSGGNSRNIDTQYF
TGTGCCAGCAGCGGAGGGAACTCCCGGAATATAGATACGCAGTATTTT
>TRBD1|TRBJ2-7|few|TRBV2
CASSPDRGRGQYF
TGTGCCAGCAGTCCGGACAGGGGGCGCGGGCAGTACTTC
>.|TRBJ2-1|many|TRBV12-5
CASGAGGSKNEQFF
TGTGCTAGTGGGGCCGGGGGCTCAAAGAATGAGCAGTTCTTC
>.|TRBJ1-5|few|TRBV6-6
CASSFGGNNQPQHF
TGTGCCAGCAGTTTCGGGGGTAACAATCAGCCCCAGCATTTT
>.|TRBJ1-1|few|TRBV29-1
CSVATGEAAFF
TGCAGCGTGGCTACAGGAGAGGCAGCTTTCTTT
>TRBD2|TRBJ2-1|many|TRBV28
CASTPASGSSYNEQFF
TGTGCCAGCACTCCCGCTAGCGGGAGCTCCTACAATGAGCAGTTCTTC
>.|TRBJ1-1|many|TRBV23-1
CASSQSEGLETEAFF
TGCGCCAGCAGTCAATCGGAGGGCCTAGAGACTGAAGCTTTCTTT
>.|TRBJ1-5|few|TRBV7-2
CASSLSAQGNQPQHF
TGTGCCAGCAGCTTATCTGCTCAGGGGAATCAGCCCCAGCATTTT
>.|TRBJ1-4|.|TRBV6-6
CASSYVPDNEKLFF
TGTGCCAGCAGTTACGTCCCGGATAATGAAAAACTGTTTTTT
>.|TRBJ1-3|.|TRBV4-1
CASSQVTVISGNTIYF
TGCGCCAGCAGCCAAGTAACGGTGATCTCTGGAAACACCATATATTTT
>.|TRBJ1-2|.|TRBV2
CASTAEGAVSGYTF
TGTGCCAGCACCGCGGAAGGGGCGGTTAGTGGCTACACCTTC
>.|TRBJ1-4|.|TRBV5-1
CASSFTPFGEKLFF
TGCGCCAGCAGCTTTACCCCCTTTGGTGAAAAACTGTTTTTT
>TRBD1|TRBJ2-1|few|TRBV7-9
CASSPWTGNYNEQFF
TGTGCCAGCAGCCCTTGGACAGGGAACTACAATGAGCAGTTCTTC
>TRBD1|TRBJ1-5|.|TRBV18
CASSPVTGISNQPQHF
TGTGCCAGCTCACCGGTGACAGGGATTAGCAATCAGCCCCAGCATTTT
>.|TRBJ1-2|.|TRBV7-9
CASQRSGVFYGYTF
TGTGCCAGCCAACGGTCAGGGGTTTTCTATGGCTACACCTTC
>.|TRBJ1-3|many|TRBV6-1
CASSEGGAYGNTIYF
TGTGCCAGCAGTGAAGGGGGCGCGTATGGAAACACCATATATTTT
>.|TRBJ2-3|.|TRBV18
CASSPRDLPDTQYF
TGTGCCAGCTCACCAAGGGATCTCCCAGATACGCAGTATTTT
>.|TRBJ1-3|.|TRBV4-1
CASSQDEGPRNTIYF
TGCGCCAGCAGCCAAGATGAGGGCCCGAGAAACACCATATATTTT
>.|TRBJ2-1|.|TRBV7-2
CASSYSRSNEQFF
TGTGCCAGCAGCTATAGCCGGAGCAATGAGCAGTTCTTC
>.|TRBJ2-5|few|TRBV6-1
CASSELPHRVGRETQYF
TGTGCCAGCAGTGAACTCCCGCACAGGGTTGGACGAGAGACCCAGTACTTC
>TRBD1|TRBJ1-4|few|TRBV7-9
CASSAQGAFEKLFF
TGTGCCAGCAGCGCTCAGGGGGCTTTTGAAAAACTGTTTTTT
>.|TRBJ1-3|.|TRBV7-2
CASSPPVTGRNTIYF
TGTGCCAGCAGCCCCCCCGTTACAGGGAGAAACACCATATATTTT
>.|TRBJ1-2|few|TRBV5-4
CASSSSTSDYSGYTF
TGTGCCAGCAGCTCTTCCACGTCCGACTACTCAGGCTACACCTTC
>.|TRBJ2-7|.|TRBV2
CASTPGLVNYEQYF
TGTGCCAGCACCCCCGGCCTAGTTAATTACGAGCAGTACTTC
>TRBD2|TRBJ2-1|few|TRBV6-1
CASSTSGLANNEQFF
TGTGCCAGCAGCACCTCGGGACTAGCGAACAATGAGCAGTTCTTC
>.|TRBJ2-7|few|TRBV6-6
CASSYSVAGAYEQYF
TGTGCCAGCAGTTACTCGGTGGCAGGTGCCTACGAGCAGTACTTC
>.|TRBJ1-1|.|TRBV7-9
CASRELDKTEAFF
TGTGCCAGCAGGGAGTTGGACAAAACTGAAGCTTTCTTT
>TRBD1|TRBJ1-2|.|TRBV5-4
CASSEGQVYGYTF
TGTGCCAGCAGCGAGGGACAGGTCTATGGCTACACCTTC
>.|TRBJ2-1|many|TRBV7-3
CASSSARASYNEQFF
TGTGCCAGCAGCTCAGCGAGGGCCTCTTACAATGAGCAGTTCTTC
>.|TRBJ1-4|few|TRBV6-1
CASRGDRQGLFF
TGTGCCAGCAGGGGAGACAGGCAGGGACTGTTTTTT